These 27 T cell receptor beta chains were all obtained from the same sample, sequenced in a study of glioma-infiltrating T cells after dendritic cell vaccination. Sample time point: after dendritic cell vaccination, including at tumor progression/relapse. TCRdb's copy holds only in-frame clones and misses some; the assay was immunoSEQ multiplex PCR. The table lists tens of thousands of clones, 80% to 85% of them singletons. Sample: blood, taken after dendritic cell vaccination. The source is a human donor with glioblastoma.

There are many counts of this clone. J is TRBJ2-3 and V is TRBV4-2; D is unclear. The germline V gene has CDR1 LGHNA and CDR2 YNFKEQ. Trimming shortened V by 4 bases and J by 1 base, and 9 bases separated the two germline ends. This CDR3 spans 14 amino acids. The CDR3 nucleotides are TGTGCCAGCAGCCCCTCGGAGCGCACAGATACGCAGTATTTT. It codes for CASSPSERTDTQYF.

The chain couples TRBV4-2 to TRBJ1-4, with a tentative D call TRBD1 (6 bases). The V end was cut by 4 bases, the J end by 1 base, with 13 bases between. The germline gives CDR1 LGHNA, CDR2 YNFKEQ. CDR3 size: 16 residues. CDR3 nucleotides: TGTGCCAGCAGCCCCGGGGGGGCAGGAACTAATGAAAAACTGTTTTTT. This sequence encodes CASSPGGAGTNEKLFF.

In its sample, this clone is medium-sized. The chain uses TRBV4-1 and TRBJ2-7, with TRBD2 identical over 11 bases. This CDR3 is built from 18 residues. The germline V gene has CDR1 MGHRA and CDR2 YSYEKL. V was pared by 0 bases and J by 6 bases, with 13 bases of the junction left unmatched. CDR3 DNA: TGCGCCAGCAGCCAAGAAACTAGCGGGGGAACTGCGGGCGGCGAGCAGTACTTC. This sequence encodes CASSQETSGGTAGGEQYF.

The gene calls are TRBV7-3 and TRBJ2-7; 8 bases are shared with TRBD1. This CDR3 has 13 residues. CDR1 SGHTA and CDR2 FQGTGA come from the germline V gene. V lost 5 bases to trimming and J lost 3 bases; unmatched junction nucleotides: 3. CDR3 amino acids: CASSPTGGYEQYF. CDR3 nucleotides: TGTGCCAGCAGCCCCACAGGGGGCTACGAGCAGTACTTC.

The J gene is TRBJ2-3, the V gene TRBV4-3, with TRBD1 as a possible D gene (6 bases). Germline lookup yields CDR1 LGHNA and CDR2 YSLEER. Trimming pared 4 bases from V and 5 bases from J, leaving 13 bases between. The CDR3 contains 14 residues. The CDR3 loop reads CASSPPGAKDTQYF. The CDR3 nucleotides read TGCGCCAGCAGCCCCCCAGGGGCGAAAGATACGCAGTATTTT.

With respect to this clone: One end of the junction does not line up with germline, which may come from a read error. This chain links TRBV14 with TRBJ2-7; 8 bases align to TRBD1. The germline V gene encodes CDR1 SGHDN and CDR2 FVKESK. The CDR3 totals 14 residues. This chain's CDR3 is CASSQGQGGYEQYF. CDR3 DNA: TGTGCCAGCAGTCAAGGACAGGGAGGCTACGAGCAGTACTTC.

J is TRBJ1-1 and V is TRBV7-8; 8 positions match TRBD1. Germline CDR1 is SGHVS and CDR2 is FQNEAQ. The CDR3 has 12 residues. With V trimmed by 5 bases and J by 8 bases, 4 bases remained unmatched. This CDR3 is CASSEQGGEAFF. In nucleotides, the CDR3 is TGTGCCAGCAGCGAACAGGGGGGGGAAGCTTTCTTT.

The CDR3 reads CASSIPLHSGTRANVLTF. The DNA of the CDR3 is TGTGCCAGCAGTATTCCACTCCACTCCGGGACACGGGCCAACGTCCTGACTTTC. The chain has TRBV28 and TRBJ2-6, with TRBD1 as a possible D gene (6 bases). From germline, CDR1 is MDHEN and CDR2 SYDVKM. Deletions cut 5 bases from V and 5 bases from J, with 22 bases between. The CDR3 is 18 amino acids.

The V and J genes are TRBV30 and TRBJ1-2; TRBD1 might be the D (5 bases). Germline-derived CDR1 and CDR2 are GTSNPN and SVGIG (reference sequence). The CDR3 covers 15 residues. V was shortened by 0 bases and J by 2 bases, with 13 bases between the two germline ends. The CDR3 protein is CAWSVRWRDNYGYTF. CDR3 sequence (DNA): TGTGCCTGGAGTGTACGGTGGAGGGACAACTATGGCTACACCTTC.

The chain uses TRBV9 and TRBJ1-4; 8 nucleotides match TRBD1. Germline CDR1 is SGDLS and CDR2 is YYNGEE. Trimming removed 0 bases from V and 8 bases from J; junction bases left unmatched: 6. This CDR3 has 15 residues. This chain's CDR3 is CASSVGGQGLEKLFF. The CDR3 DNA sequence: TGTGCCAGCAGCGTAGGAGGACAGGGTTTGGAAAAACTGTTTTTT.

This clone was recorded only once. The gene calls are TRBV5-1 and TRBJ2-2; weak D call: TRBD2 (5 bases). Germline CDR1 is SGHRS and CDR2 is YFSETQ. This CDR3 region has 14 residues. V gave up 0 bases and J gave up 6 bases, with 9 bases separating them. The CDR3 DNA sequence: TGCGCCAGCAGCTTGGGAGGGAAGCCCGGGGAGCTGTTTTTT. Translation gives CASSLGGKPGELFF.

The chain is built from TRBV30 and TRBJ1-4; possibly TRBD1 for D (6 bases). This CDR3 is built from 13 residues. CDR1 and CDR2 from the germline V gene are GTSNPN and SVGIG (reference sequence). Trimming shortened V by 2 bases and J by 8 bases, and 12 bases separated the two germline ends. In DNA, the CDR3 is TGTGCCTGGAGTCCCCCGGGACAAGAAAAACTGTTTTTT. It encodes CAWSPPGQEKLFF.

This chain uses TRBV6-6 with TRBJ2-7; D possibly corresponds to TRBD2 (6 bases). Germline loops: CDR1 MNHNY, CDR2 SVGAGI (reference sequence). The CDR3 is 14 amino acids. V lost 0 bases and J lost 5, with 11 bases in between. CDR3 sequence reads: CASSYSAGLHEQYF. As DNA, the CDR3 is TGTGCCAGCAGTTACTCGGCGGGGCTCCACGAGCAGTACTTC.

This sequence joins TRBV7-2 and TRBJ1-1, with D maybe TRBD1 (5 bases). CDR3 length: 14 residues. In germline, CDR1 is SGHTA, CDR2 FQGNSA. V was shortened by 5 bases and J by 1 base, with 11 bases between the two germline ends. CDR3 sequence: CASSLGGKNTEAFF. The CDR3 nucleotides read TGTGCCAGCAGCCTGGGGGGAAAGAACACTGAAGCTTTCTTT.

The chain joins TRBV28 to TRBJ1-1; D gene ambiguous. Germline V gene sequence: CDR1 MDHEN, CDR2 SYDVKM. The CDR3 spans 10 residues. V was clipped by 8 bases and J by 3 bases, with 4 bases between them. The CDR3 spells CASVDTEAFF. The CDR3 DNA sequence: TGTGCCAGCGTAGACACTGAAGCTTTCTTT.

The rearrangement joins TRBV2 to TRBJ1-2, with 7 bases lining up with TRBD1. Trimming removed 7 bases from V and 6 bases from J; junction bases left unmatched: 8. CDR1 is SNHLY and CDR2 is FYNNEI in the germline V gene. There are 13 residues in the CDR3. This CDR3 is CASNLQGYDGYTF. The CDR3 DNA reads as TGTGCCAGCAACTTACAGGGGTACGATGGCTACACCTTC.

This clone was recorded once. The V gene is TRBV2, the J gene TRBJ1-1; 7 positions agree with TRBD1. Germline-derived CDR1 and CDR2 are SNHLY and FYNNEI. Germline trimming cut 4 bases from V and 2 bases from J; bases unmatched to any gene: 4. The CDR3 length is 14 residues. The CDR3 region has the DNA TGTGCCAGCAGTGCGCACAGGGGCAACACTGAAGCTTTCTTT. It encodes CASSAHRGNTEAFF.

CDR3 nucleotides: TGCGCCAGCAGCTTGGGGGGGGGACAGGATGAGACCCAGTACTTC. Protein product: CASSLGGGQDETQYF. This chain links TRBV5-1 with TRBJ2-5; weak D call: TRBD1 (8 bases). The germline V and J ends were trimmed by 0 bases and 5 bases, with 14 bases remaining between them. The CDR3 totals 15 residues. CDR1 and CDR2 from the germline V gene are SGHRS and YFSETQ.

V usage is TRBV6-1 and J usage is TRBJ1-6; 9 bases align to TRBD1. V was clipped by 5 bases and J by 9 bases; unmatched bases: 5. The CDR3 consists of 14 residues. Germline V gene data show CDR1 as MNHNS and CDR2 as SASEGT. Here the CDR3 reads CASSRTGEGSPLHF. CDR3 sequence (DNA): TGTGCCAGCAGTCGGACAGGGGAGGGTTCACCCCTCCACTTT.

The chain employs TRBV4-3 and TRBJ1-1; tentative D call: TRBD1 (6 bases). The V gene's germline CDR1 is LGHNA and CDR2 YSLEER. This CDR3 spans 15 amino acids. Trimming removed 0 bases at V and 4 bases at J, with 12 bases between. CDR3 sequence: CASSQDLGGSTEAFF. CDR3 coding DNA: TGCGCCAGCAGCCAAGATCTAGGGGGATCCACTGAAGCTTTCTTT.

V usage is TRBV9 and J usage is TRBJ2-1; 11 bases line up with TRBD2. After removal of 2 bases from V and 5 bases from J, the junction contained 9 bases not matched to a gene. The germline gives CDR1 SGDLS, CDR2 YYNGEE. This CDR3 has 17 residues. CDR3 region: CASSVTAGTSGNNEQFF. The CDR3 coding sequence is TGTGCCAGCAGCGTCACGGCCGGGACTAGCGGAAACAATGAGCAGTTCTTC.

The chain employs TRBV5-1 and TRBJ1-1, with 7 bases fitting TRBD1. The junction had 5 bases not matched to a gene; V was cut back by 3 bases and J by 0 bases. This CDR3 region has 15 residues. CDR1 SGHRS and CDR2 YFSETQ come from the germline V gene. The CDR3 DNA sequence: TGCGCCAGCAGCTCGGGACAGTTGATGAACACTGAAGCTTTCTTT. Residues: CASSSGQLMNTEAFF.

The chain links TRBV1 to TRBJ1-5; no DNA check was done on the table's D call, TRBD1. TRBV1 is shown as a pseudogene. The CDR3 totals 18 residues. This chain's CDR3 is CTSSSWTVQGYSNQPQHF. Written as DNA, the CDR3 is TGCACCAGCAGCTCGTGGACAGTCCAGGGATATAGCAATCAGCCCCAGCATTTT.

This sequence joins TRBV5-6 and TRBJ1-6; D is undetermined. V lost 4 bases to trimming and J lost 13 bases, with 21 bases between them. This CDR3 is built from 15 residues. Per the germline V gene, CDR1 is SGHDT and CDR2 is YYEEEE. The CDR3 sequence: CASSPPTPEIGPLHF. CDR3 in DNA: TGTGCCAGCAGCCCCCCGACTCCGGAGATTGGGCCCCTCCACTTT. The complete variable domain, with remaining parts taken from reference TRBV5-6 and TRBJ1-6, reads DAGVTQSPTHLIKTRGQQVTLRCSPKSGHDTVSWYQQALGQGPQFIFQYYEEEERQRGNFPDRFSGHQFPNYSSELNVNALLLGDSALYLCASSPPTPEIGPLHFGNGTRLTVT.

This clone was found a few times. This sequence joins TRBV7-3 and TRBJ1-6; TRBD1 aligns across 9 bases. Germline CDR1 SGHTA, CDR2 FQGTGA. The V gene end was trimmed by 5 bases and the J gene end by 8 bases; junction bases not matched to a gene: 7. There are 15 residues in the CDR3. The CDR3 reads CASSARQGGDSPLHF. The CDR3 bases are TGTGCCAGCAGCGCTCGACAGGGGGGGGATTCACCCCTCCACTTT.

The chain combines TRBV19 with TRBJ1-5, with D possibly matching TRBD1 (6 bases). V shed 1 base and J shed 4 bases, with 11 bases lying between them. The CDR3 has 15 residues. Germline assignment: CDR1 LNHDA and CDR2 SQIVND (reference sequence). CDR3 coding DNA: TGTGCCAGTAGTATAGGGGGGGGCCAAAATCAGCCCCAGCATTTT. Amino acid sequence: CASSIGGGQNQPQHF.

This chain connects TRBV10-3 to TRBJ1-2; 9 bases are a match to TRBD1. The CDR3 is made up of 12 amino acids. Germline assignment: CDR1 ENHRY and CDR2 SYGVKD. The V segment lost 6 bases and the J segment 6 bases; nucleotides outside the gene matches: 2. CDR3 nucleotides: TGTGCCATCAGATGGACAGGGGATGGCTACACCTTC. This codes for CAIRWTGDGYTF.